Presented here are 13 T cell receptor beta chains from one specimen sequenced in a study of cytomegalovirus exposure and HLA in healthy donors. 13 Jbeta primers and 60 Vbeta primers were used for the PCR. Libraries were prepared by immunoSEQ multiplex PCR; TCRdb keeps only in-frame clonotypes and omits some of them. Altogether 110,000 or so clones are present, roughly 79% being singletons, with the ten largest covering under 1.5%. Sequencing input: PBMCs. The receptors originated from a middle-aged man in good health and CMV-seronegative.

The chain is built from TRBV2 and TRBJ2-6; the D gene is possibly TRBD1 (6 bases). CDR3 length: 15 amino acids. CDR1 is SNHLY and CDR2 is FYNNEI in the germline V gene. The V gene lost 6 bases and the J gene lost 1 base, with 10 bases spanning the gap. For the CDR3, the DNA is TGTGCCAGCAGGGACAGCAAATCTGGGGCCAACGTCCTGACTTTC. Protein sequence: CASRDSKSGANVLTF.

The chain employs TRBV29-1 and TRBJ2-5; TRBD2 is a possible D gene (5 bases). Germline-derived CDR1 and CDR2 are SQVTM and ANQGSEA. The germline V and J ends were trimmed by 3 bases and 4 bases, with 9 bases remaining between them. The CDR3 is 12 amino acids. As DNA, the CDR3 is TGCAGCGTTGAGTCGGAGGCAGAGACCCAGTACTTC. Translating gives CSVESEAETQYF.

This clone was picked up one time. J is TRBJ1-1 and V is TRBV5-1; D is possibly TRBD1 (6 bases). Deletions cut 2 bases from V and 7 bases from J, with 12 bases between. The CDR3 spans 13 residues. Germline-derived CDR1 and CDR2 are SGHRS and YFSETQ. As DNA, the CDR3 is TGCGCCAGCAGCTTAAGGACAGAGGGTGAAGCTTTCTTT. It specifies CASSLRTEGEAFF.

A single count supports this clone. CDR3 region: CASSPPPSGANVLTF. CDR3 coding DNA: TGTGCCAGCAGCCCTCCCCCCTCGGGGGCCAACGTCCTGACTTTC. V and J are TRBV28 and TRBJ2-6; D is undetermined. CDR3 length: 15 residues. V gave up 6 bases and J gave up 4 bases, with 13 bases separating them. CDR1 and CDR2 from the germline V gene are MDHEN and SYDVKM.

The chain uses TRBV29-1 and TRBJ2-5; D may be TRBD2 (6 bases). Germline assignment: CDR1 SQVTM and CDR2 ANQGSEA. V was pared by 6 bases and J by 4 bases, with 18 bases between. The CDR3 is made up of 14 amino acids. The CDR3 spells CSVSLSGVLETQYF. CDR3 nucleotides: TGCAGCGTCTCGCTTTCGGGGGTGCTAGAGACCCAGTACTTC. Supplemented by reference TRBV29-1 and TRBJ2-5, the full variable domain reads SAVISQKPSRDICQRGTSLTIQCQVDSQVTMMFWYRQQPGQSLTLIATANQGSEATYESGFVIDKFPISRPNLTFSTLTVSNMSPEDSSIYLCSVSLSGVLETQYFGPGTRLLVL.

The chain has TRBV5-1 and TRBJ2-3, with D maybe TRBD2 (6 bases). The length of the CDR3 is 14 residues. V was pared by 0 bases and J by 3 bases, with 8 bases between. Germline-derived CDR1 and CDR2 are SGHRS and YFSETQ. The CDR3 loop reads CASSLGTTTDTQYF. DNA for the CDR3: TGCGCCAGCAGCTTGGGGACTACAACAGATACGCAGTATTTT. The full variable domain, with the rest looked up from reference TRBV5-1 and TRBJ2-3, is KAGVTQTPRYLIKTRGQQVTLSCSPISGHRSVSWYQQTPGQGLQFLFEYFSETQRNKGNFPGRFSGRQFSNSRSEMNVSTLELGDSALYLCASSLGTTTDTQYFGPGTRLTVL.

This clone occurred a few times. The V and J genes are TRBV29-1 and TRBJ2-7; TRBD1 agrees at 9 bases. J lost 2 bases, V lost 6 bases, and 8 bases had no gene match. Germline V gene data show CDR1 as SQVTM and CDR2 as ANQGSEA. This CDR3 region has 14 residues. CDR3 protein: CSVGGQGLTYEQYF. CDR3 DNA sequence: TGCAGCGTGGGGGGACAGGGATTGACCTACGAGCAGTACTTC.

The table lists this clone with a count of one. This sequence joins TRBV5-6 and TRBJ1-5, with D hard to call. The CDR3 is made up of 13 amino acids. The V gene's germline CDR1 is SGHDT and CDR2 YYEEEE. With 7 bases removed from V and 1 base from J, the gap between germline ends came to 9 bases. The CDR3 region is CASARGSNQPQHF. In DNA form, the CDR3 reads TGTGCCAGCGCCCGAGGGAGCAATCAGCCCCAGCATTTT. Combining the CDR3 with reference TRBV5-6 and TRBJ1-5 gives the whole variable domain DAGVTQSPTHLIKTRGQQVTLRCSPKSGHDTVSWYQQALGQGPQFIFQYYEEEERQRGNFPDRFSGHQFPNYSSELNVNALLLGDSALYLCASARGSNQPQHFGDGTRLSIL.

This clone has ten or more counts. The chain uses TRBV5-1 and TRBJ2-1; 8 bases are a match to TRBD1. This CDR3 has 14 amino acids. Germline V lookup: CDR1 SGHRS, CDR2 YFSETQ. After removal of 4 bases from V and 4 bases from J, the junction contained 4 bases not matched to a gene. The CDR3, as DNA: TGCGCCAGCAGCACGGGACAGGTTTACAATGAGCAGTTCTTC. It yields the protein CASSTGQVYNEQFF.

There are a few counts of this clone. This chain joins TRBV27 and TRBJ1-2, with D unresolved. CDR1 and CDR2 (germline): MNHEY, SMNVEV (reference sequence). V was clipped by 0 bases and J by 5 bases, with 13 bases between them. This CDR3 is 15 amino acids long. The CDR3 sequence is CASSLSAAIPYGYTF. CDR3 DNA: TGTGCCAGCAGTTTATCGGCGGCCATCCCGTATGGCTACACCTTC.

This clone came up a few times. The J gene is TRBJ1-2, the V gene TRBV7-3; D is possibly TRBD1 (6 bases). Trimming left V 4 bases short and J 7 bases short, with 13 bases between. The germline V gene encodes CDR1 SGHTA and CDR2 FQGTGA. This CDR3 is 13 amino acids long. In DNA, the CDR3 is TGTGCCAGCAGCTCAGGGGATCGCGGTGGCTACACCTTC. The encoded protein is CASSSGDRGGYTF. Based on the CDR3 plus reference TRBV7-3 and TRBJ1-2, the full variable domain is GAGVSQTPSNKVTEKGKYVELRCDPISGHTALYWYRQSLGQGPEFLIYFQGTGAADDSGLPNDRFFAVRPEGSVSTLKIQRTERGDSAVYLCASSSGDRGGYTFGSGTRLTVV.

DNA for the CDR3: TGTGCCAGCAGCCAAGGCGGGGGGCAGGGCATCTACGAGCAGTACTTC. This translates into CASSQGGGQGIYEQYF. V gene TRBV4-2 combines with J gene TRBJ2-7, with 8 bases aligning to TRBD2. V was pared by 1 base and J by 3 bases, with 8 bases of the junction left unmatched. The CDR3 runs 16 residues. The germline CDR1 and CDR2 sequences are LGHNA and YNFKEQ.

This clone has just one count. The sample contains more than one DNA sequence encoding this CDR3. The chain has TRBV14 and TRBJ1-1, with TRBD1 as a possible D gene (5 bases). Between the trimmed V and J ends, which lost 3 bases and 1 base, there was a span of 6 bases. Germline V gene lookup returns CDR1 SGHDN and CDR2 FVKESK. The CDR3 runs to 13 residues. The CDR3 bases are TGTGCCAGCAGCCAGGGGCAGAACACTGAAGCTTTCTTT. Encoded protein: CASSQGQNTEAFF.